The 19 T cell receptor beta chains presented below share a single source sample, sequenced in a study of cytomegalovirus exposure and HLA in healthy donors. The PCR contained 60 Vbeta and 13 Jbeta primers. Produced via immunoSEQ multiplex PCR; TCRdb's table is partial and in-frame only. The sample yields 100,000 to 150,000 clones, 82% seen once. The material sequenced was PBMCs. Receptors originate from a boy aged 2 to 9 in good health and CMV-seronegative.

The J gene is TRBJ2-5, the V gene TRBV2; 7 nucleotides line up with TRBD1. The V and J ends lost 5 bases and 1 base, in that order; junction bases with no gene match: 10. Germline V lookup: CDR1 SNHLY, CDR2 FYNNEI. CDR3 length: 16 residues. The CDR3 region has the DNA TGTGCCAGCAGTCACTCACCCGGGACAGTCCAAGAGACCCAGTACTTC. Translated: CASSHSPGTVQETQYF.

The chain has TRBV6-6 and TRBJ1-2; D is ambiguous. The CDR3 consists of 13 residues. Germline lookup yields CDR1 MNHNY and CDR2 SVGAGI (reference sequence). Trimming pared 5 bases from V and 8 bases from J, leaving 15 bases between. The CDR3: CASSTDGVYGYTF. As DNA, the CDR3 is TGTGCCAGCAGTACTGACGGGGTGTACGGCTACACCTTC.

The rearrangement joins TRBV7-2 to TRBJ2-5; the D gene is possibly TRBD2 (5 bases). Germline V CDR1 and CDR2: SGHTA, FQGNSA. The CDR3 is made up of 14 amino acids. The V and J ends lost 8 bases and 1 base respectively, with 14 bases between them. The CDR3 here is CASGSWQAQETQYF. CDR3 coding DNA: TGTGCCAGCGGGAGCTGGCAGGCCCAAGAGACCCAGTACTTC.

This chain joins TRBV16 and TRBJ2-4; D is perhaps TRBD2 (5 bases). V was cut by 4 bases and J by 2 bases, with 12 bases left in between. Looked up from germline, CDR1 is KGHSY and CDR2 is FQNENV. The CDR3 extends over 15 amino acids. The CDR3 DNA reads TGTGCCAGCAGCCCCCCGGGGTTGACCAAAAACATTCAGTACTTC. Amino acids: CASSPPGLTKNIQYF.

The chain is built from TRBV20-1 and TRBJ2-5; D is possibly TRBD2 (5 bases). The last part of the DNA fits TRBJ2-7 better; the J call may be wrong. CDR3 size: 11 residues. In germline, CDR1 is DFQATT, CDR2 SNEGSKA (reference sequence). Here the CDR3 reads CSAPDSYEQYF. The CDR3, as DNA: TGCAGTGCCCCGGACTCTTACGAGCAGTACTTC.

This clone has only one observation. The CDR3 protein is CASRPPGQFYEQYV. The CDR3 DNA reads TGTGCCAGCAGGCCTCCGGGACAGTTCTACGAGCAGTACGTC. The chain is built from TRBV6-5 and TRBJ2-7; 7 nucleotides align to TRBD1. The CDR3 totals 14 residues. V shed 6 bases and J 3 bases; nucleotides not matched to a gene: 8. Germline V gives CDR1 MNHEY, CDR2 SVGAGI.

This rearrangement joins TRBV6-6 to TRBJ1-4, with TRBD1 as a possible D gene (5 bases). The CDR3 is 15 residues long. The germline gives CDR1 MNHNY, CDR2 SVGAGI (reference sequence). V gave up 2 bases and J gave up 7 bases, with 14 bases separating them. The CDR3 loop is CASSYTGQGSEKLFF. DNA of the CDR3: TGTGCCAGCAGTTACACCGGGCAGGGAAGTGAAAAACTGTTTTTT.

The chain joins TRBV27 to TRBJ2-4; D is perhaps TRBD1 (6 bases). V was shortened by 5 bases and J by 3 bases, with 17 bases between the two germline ends. The CDR3 has 16 residues. Germline V lookup: CDR1 MNHEY, CDR2 SMNVEV (reference sequence). CDR3 coding DNA: TGTGCCAGCAGTCCCTCGGGTGGGGGCATCAAAAACATTCAGTACTTC. Protein product: CASSPSGGGIKNIQYF.

The chain carries TRBV19 and TRBJ1-2; D might be TRBD1 (6 bases). Germline CDR1 and CDR2: LNHDA and SQIVND (reference sequence). The CDR3 has 15 amino acids. V was trimmed by 1 base and J by 8 bases, leaving 17 bases between them. The CDR3 DNA is TGTGCCAGTAGTATAGTAATTGACAGGCTTGGCGGCTACACCTTC. Protein product: CASSIVIDRLGGYTF.

J is TRBJ2-1 and V is TRBV7-8; 8 bases match TRBD1. The CDR3 is 15 residues long. CDR1 and CDR2 (germline): SGHVS, FQNEAQ. V trimming: 5 bases; J trimming: 7 bases; junction bases outside the gene matches: 10. The CDR3, as DNA: TGTGCCAGCAGCCCTGTTTCAGGGGGCTGGAATGAGCAGTTCTTC. Translation: CASSPVSGGWNEQFF.

This clone was detected only a few times. V usage is TRBV6-5 and J usage is TRBJ2-7, with 7 bases lining up with TRBD2. Germline V gene sequence: CDR1 MNHEY, CDR2 SVGAGI. The CDR3 extends over 14 amino acids. V trimming: 6 bases; J trimming: 3 bases; junction bases outside the gene matches: 8. The CDR3 loop is CASRGGPPDYEQYV. CDR3 DNA sequence: TGTGCCAGCAGGGGAGGGCCTCCGGACTACGAGCAGTACGTC.

The chain is built from TRBV7-8 and TRBJ1-2; D not resolved. The V end lost 5 bases, the J end lost 2 bases, and 15 bases lay between the germline ends. Per the germline V gene, CDR1 is SGHVS and CDR2 is FQNEAQ. The CDR3 contains 15 residues. The CDR3 sequence: CASSHRPETNYGYTF. The CDR3 DNA follows: TGTGCCAGCAGCCACAGACCCGAAACGAACTATGGCTACACCTTC.

V and J are TRBV2 and TRBJ2-7; possibly TRBD1 for D (6 bases). Germline loops: CDR1 SNHLY, CDR2 FYNNEI. The CDR3 spans 15 residues. V was clipped by 5 bases and J by 6 bases, with 20 bases between them. The CDR3 nucleotides are TGTGCCAGCAGTCTCCGCCGGGACACATTCTGCGAGCAGTACTTC. The encoded protein is CASSLRRDTFCEQYF.

This clone showed up just a few times. The chain is built from TRBV6-4 and TRBJ2-3; a possible D gene is TRBD2 (6 bases). There are 15 residues in the CDR3. Trimming removed 3 bases at V and 6 bases at J, with 16 bases between. Germline V lookup: CDR1 MRHNA, CDR2 SNTAGT. The CDR3 nucleotides read TGTGCCAGCAGTGAGGCGCAGGGAGGTTCGGATACGCAGTATTTT. The encoded protein is CASSEAQGGSDTQYF.

The rearrangement joins TRBV6-6 to TRBJ1-1; D is possibly TRBD1 (6 bases). The germline V gene has CDR1 MNHNY and CDR2 SVGAGI (reference sequence). The length of the CDR3 is 15 residues. With 2 bases removed from V and 3 bases from J, the gap between germline ends came to 13 bases. CDR3 nucleotide sequence: TGTGCCAGCAGTTACGGGCACAGGGCGGACACTGAAGCTTTCTTT. Its translation is CASSYGHRADTEAFF.

The V and J genes are TRBV5-1 and TRBJ1-1; D is unclear. V shed 0 bases and J shed 7 bases, with 4 bases lying between them. This CDR3 comprises 11 residues. Germline assignment: CDR1 SGHRS and CDR2 YFSETQ. CDR3 sequence reads: CASSLADEAFF. CDR3 DNA sequence: TGCGCCAGCAGCTTGGCAGATGAAGCTTTCTTT. The full variable domain, in which reference TRBV5-1 and TRBJ1-1 provide the parts outside the CDR3, is KAGVTQTPRYLIKTRGQQVTLSCSPISGHRSVSWYQQTPGQGLQFLFEYFSETQRNKGNFPGRFSGRQFSNSRSEMNVSTLELGDSALYLCASSLADEAFFGQGTRLTVV.

In this sample, this clone turned up a few times. Here the CDR3 reads CASSDSTSGSNEQFF. CDR3 in DNA: TGTGCCAGCAGTGACTCGACTAGCGGGAGCAATGAGCAGTTCTTC. The chain uses TRBV6-4 and TRBJ2-1; 12 bases are a match to TRBD2. V lost 0 bases, J lost 6 bases, and 0 bases stayed unmatched. Germline V gene sequence: CDR1 MRHNA, CDR2 SNTAGT. This CDR3 has 15 residues.

This chain links TRBV25-1 with TRBJ2-5; the D is unclear. Trimming left V 3 bases short and J 5 bases short, with 7 bases between. The CDR3 contains 12 residues. CDR1 is MGHDK, CDR2 SYGVNS, per germline. CDR3 sequence reads: CASSEQKETQYF. The CDR3 DNA follows: TGTGCCAGCAGTGAGCAGAAGGAGACCCAGTACTTC.

This chain joins TRBV30 and TRBJ2-1; D is ambiguous. Germline V gene data show CDR1 as GTSNPN and CDR2 as SVGIG (reference sequence). The V end lost 3 bases, the J end lost 4 bases, and 7 bases lay between the germline ends. This CDR3 has 12 residues. CDR3 bases: TGTGCCTGGAGGGCTTTTTACAATGAGCAGTTCTTC. Its translation is CAWRAFYNEQFF.